The 13 T cell receptor beta chains below all came from one sample that was sequenced in a study of identical twins. TCRdb independently ran MiXCR on the 5' RACE reads; one entry per CDR3 protein. Here the sample spans around 960,000 distinct CDR3 sequences, over 9% being singletons. The same specimen was also included in a second study, on yellow fever vaccine responses in identical twins.

Sequencing was carried out using PBMCs. The receptors were sampled from a young woman in good health.

This clonotype has a handful of counts. V is TRBV10-3 and J is TRBJ1-1; 9 bases agree with TRBD1. The V gene's germline CDR1 is ENHRY and CDR2 SYGVKD. The V and J ends lost 5 bases and 5 bases, in that order; junction bases with no gene match: 3. The CDR3 contains 13 residues. The CDR3 DNA sequence: TGTGCCATCAGTCGGACAGGGGTAACTGAAGCTTTCTTT. Translating gives CAISRTGVTEAFF.

This clonotype was detected many times. V usage is TRBV10-3 and J usage is TRBJ2-2; D is undetermined. Looked up from germline, CDR1 is ENHRY and CDR2 is SYGVKD. The CDR3 sequence is 16 residues long. Trimming took 4 bases from V and 5 from J, leaving 17 bases between them. The CDR3 is CAISGLRTTITGELFF. CDR3 in DNA: TGTGCCATCAGTGGCCTGAGGACGACCATTACCGGGGAGCTGTTTTTT.

In this sample, this clonotype turned up a few times. The chain has TRBV20-1 and TRBJ2-7, with D perhaps matching TRBD1 (6 bases). The germline gives CDR1 DFQATT, CDR2 SNEGSKA (reference sequence). Trimming removed 3 bases at V and 2 bases at J, with 14 bases between. The CDR3 is 14 residues long. The CDR3 reads CSARMDSVPYEQYF. The CDR3 nucleotides are TGCAGTGCTAGGATGGACAGCGTGCCCTACGAGCAGTACTTC.

The genes are TRBV10-3 and TRBJ2-5; D is unresolved. The germline V gene encodes CDR1 ENHRY and CDR2 SYGVKD. V gave up 4 bases and J gave up 2 bases, with 11 bases separating them. The CDR3 spans 14 residues. The chain's CDR3 is CAISGWTRQETQYF. The CDR3 DNA sequence: TGTGCCATCAGTGGCTGGACGCGGCAAGAGACCCAGTACTTC.

The V and J genes are TRBV10-1 and TRBJ2-3; D uncertain. The ends were cut back, 0 bases at V and 3 bases at J, with 16 bases in the middle. The CDR3 has 17 amino acids. CDR1 and CDR2 from the germline V gene are WNHNN and SYGVQD (reference sequence). The CDR3 loop is CASSESGLGSRTDTQYF. CDR3 bases: TGCGCCAGCAGTGAGTCGGGCCTTGGATCCCGAACAGATACGCAGTATTTT.

This clonotype was counted ten times or more. V usage is TRBV7-9 and J usage is TRBJ2-7; no clear D. CDR3 length: 13 residues. CDR1 SEHNR and CDR2 FQNEAQ come from the germline V gene (reference sequence). V lost 5 bases, J lost 1 base, and 9 bases lay in between. Here the CDR3 reads CASSLDLSYEQYF. For the CDR3, the DNA is TGTGCCAGCAGCCTCGACCTGTCCTACGAGCAGTACTTC.

This clonotype was found many times. CDR3 amino acids: CASSYYGTGNTEAFF. In nucleotides, the CDR3 is TGTGCCAGCAGTTATTACGGTACAGGGAACACTGAAGCTTTCTTT. The rearrangement joins TRBV6-5 to TRBJ1-1, with a tentative D call TRBD1 (5 bases). V shed 3 bases and J shed 1 base, with 12 bases lying between them. This CDR3 comprises 15 residues. Germline V gives CDR1 MNHEY, CDR2 SVGAGI.

In this sample, this clonotype turned up a few times. This sequence joins TRBV12-3 or TRBV12-4 and TRBJ2-7; D is undetermined. V was clipped by 2 bases and J by 3 bases, with 14 bases between them. The CDR3 sequence is 15 residues long. The CDR3 protein is CASSLLGSPNYEQYF. As DNA, the CDR3 is TGTGCCAGCAGTTTACTGGGAAGCCCAAACTACGAGCAGTACTTC.

J is TRBJ2-1 and V is TRBV5-1; possible D gene TRBD2, 5 bases. CDR3 length: 13 residues. Between the trimmed V and J ends, which lost 1 base and 9 bases, there was a span of 11 bases. CDR1 and CDR2 (germline): SGHRS, YFSETQ. CDR3 nucleotide sequence: TGCGCCAGCAGCTTGTACCTTGAGGGTGAGCAGTTCTTC. Amino acids: CASSLYLEGEQFF.

This clonotype was picked up a small number of times. The rearrangement links TRBV4-1 to TRBJ1-1; D remains ambiguous. Trimming removed 4 bases at V and 1 base at J, with 13 bases between. In germline, CDR1 is MGHRA, CDR2 YSYEKL. The CDR3 runs to 15 residues. This CDR3 is CASSRGRVENTEAFF. CDR3 coding DNA: TGCGCCAGCAGCCGAGGTAGAGTTGAGAACACTGAAGCTTTCTTT.

This clonotype was seen repeatedly, ten times or more. This chain uses TRBV12-3 or TRBV12-4 with TRBJ2-5, with D perhaps matching TRBD2 (6 bases). There are 14 residues in the CDR3. V gave up 7 bases and J gave up 5 bases, with 17 bases separating them. The chain's CDR3 is CASTLGGGLETQYF. Written as DNA, the CDR3 is TGTGCCAGCACCTTAGGTGGGGGGTTGGAGACCCAGTACTTC.

This clonotype was recorded a few times. The chain has TRBV12-3 or TRBV12-4 and TRBJ1-6; TRBD1 might be the D (6 bases). CDR3 length: 14 residues. V was shortened by 4 bases and J by 4 bases, with 8 bases between the two germline ends. The CDR3 spells CASSSGAYNSPLHF. The CDR3 DNA is TGTGCCAGCAGTTCAGGGGCTTATAATTCACCCCTCCACTTT.

This clonotype was seen a few times. This chain links TRBV20-1 with TRBJ2-7, with 12 bases lining up with TRBD2. CDR1 is DFQATT and CDR2 is SNEGSKA in the germline V gene (reference sequence). V lost 0 bases, J lost 4 bases, and 7 bases stayed unmatched. This CDR3 has 16 residues. CDR3: CSARDRTSGERYEQYV. The DNA for the CDR3 is TGCAGTGCTAGAGATAGGACTAGCGGGGAACGTTACGAGCAGTACGTC.